This T cell receptor beta chain was identified during a study of cytomegalovirus exposure and HLA in healthy donors. Study results and limitations: In vitro experiments confirmed that a few CMV-associated chains were specific for CMV antigens.

About this clone: Its target is unknown.

Those who donated were healthy bone marrow donors. PCR employed 60 Vbeta and 13 Jbeta primers. Only in-frame clones appear in the TCRdb table, and some are missing; sequencing was by immunoSEQ multiplex PCR. The sample's table shows more than 70,000 clones. V shed 5 bases and J 4 bases; nucleotides not matched to a gene: 0. The CDR3 consists of 13 residues. CDR1 SGHRS and CDR2 YFSETQ come from the germline V gene. Specimen: PBMCs. The genes are TRBV5-1 and TRBJ2-5; 12 bases match TRBD2. The TCR was taken from a woman aged 60-70 years in good health and CMV-seronegative. The CDR3 DNA reads TGCGCCAGCAGGGGACTAGCGGGAGAGACCCAGTACTTC. It translates to CASRGLAGETQYF.